Listed below are T cell receptor beta chains from one sample, sequenced in a study of blood T cell repertoires in COVID-19. Here immunoSEQ multiplex PCR was the method, and the copy in TCRdb shows in-frame clones only, minus some. The table lists 150,000 to 200,000 clones, approximately 80% of them singletons. The sample taken for sequencing was peripheral blood. The receptors derive from an elderly woman with acute or convalescent COVID-19. Both conserved end residues are part of each CDR3. The order of the fields is D gene, clone size, V gene, J gene, CDR3 protein, CDR3 DNA. The D gene is left open where the match is weak. Clone size is not always given. Where it is, it says once, few, many or a class for expanded clones.

TRBD1	NA	TRBV5-1	TRBJ1-2	CASSRGQATNYGYTF	TGCGCCAGCAGCCGTGGACAGGCAACTAACTATGGCTACACCTTC
NA	NA	TRBV3-1/TRBV3-2	TRBJ1-2	CASSQHSPNYGYTF	TGTGCCAGCAGCCAACACAGCCCAAACTATGGCTACACCTTC
NA	few	TRBV5-4	TRBJ1-3	CASSLDGGTGNTIYF	TGTGCCAGCAGCTTGGATGGGGGGACTGGAAACACCATATATTTT
NA	NA	TRBV28	TRBJ2-7	CASSSPGVGSYEQYF	TGTGCCAGCAGTTCCCCGGGGGTAGGCTCCTACGAGCAGTACTTC
NA	once	TRBV5-6	TRBJ2-1	CASRATYNEQFF	TGTGCCAGCAGGGCCACCTACAATGAGCAGTTCTTC
NA	NA	TRBV19	TRBJ2-3	CASSPWTDEGSQYF	TGTGCCAGTAGTCCCTGGACAGACGAGGGTTCGCAGTATTTT
TRBD2	NA	TRBV9	TRBJ2-1	CASSVGLANYNEQFF	TGTGCCAGCAGCGTCGGACTAGCGAACTACAATGAGCAGTTCTTC
NA	NA	TRBV5-5	TRBJ2-7	CASSWDIYYEQYF	TGTGCCAGCAGCTGGGACATTTACTACGAGCAGTACTTC
NA	few	TRBV4-2	TRBJ2-3	CASSQGALVQVTQYF	TGTGCCAGCAGCCAAGGCGCCTTGGTTCAAGTTACGCAGTATTTT
NA	few	TRBV11-2	TRBJ1-6	CASSLNPSGSYNSPLHF	TGTGCCAGCAGCTTAAACCCCTCCGGGTCCTATAATTCACCCCTCCACTTT
NA	NA	TRBV30	TRBJ2-5	CAWSIGPDKTQYF	TGTGCCTGGTCTATTGGGCCCGATAAGACCCAGTACTTC
TRBD2	few	TRBV4-1	TRBJ2-5	CASSQEPPGVAGGPAWETQYF	TGCGCCAGCAGCCAAGAACCTCCGGGGGTAGCGGGGGGGCCGGCTTGGGAGACCCAGTACTTC
TRBD1	NA	TRBV2	TRBJ2-3	CASRAQTGGFTDTQYF	TGTGCCAGCAGAGCCCAGACAGGGGGTTTCACAGATACGCAGTATTTT
TRBD1	few	TRBV25-1	TRBJ1-1	CASSDQGAKTEAFF	TGTGCCAGCAGTGATCAGGGGGCTAAGACTGAAGCTTTCTTT
NA	once	TRBV2	TRBJ1-2	CASSERGEHYGYTF	TGTGCCAGCAGTGAACGGGGGGAGCACTATGGCTACACCTTC
NA	few	TRBV5-1	TRBJ1-3	CASSRVAGDSGNTIYF	TGCGCCAGCAGCCGCGTTGCGGGGGACTCTGGAAACACCATATATTTT
NA	NA	TRBV9	TRBJ2-3	CASSRDIPPDTQYF	TGTGCCAGCAGCCGGGACATCCCCCCGGATACGCAGTATTTT
TRBD2	NA	TRBV7-3	TRBJ2-1	CASSLIGTSVYNEQFF	TGTGCCAGCAGCTTAATCGGGACTAGCGTCTACAATGAGCAGTTCTTC
TRBD2	NA	TRBV9	TRBJ2-1	CASSVGTSGNEQFF	TGTGCCAGCAGCGTCGGGACTAGCGGGAATGAGCAGTTCTTC
TRBD1	once	TRBV19	TRBJ1-6	CASSGTASNSPLHF	TGTGCCAGTAGCGGGACAGCTTCTAATTCACCCCTCCACTTT
NA	NA	TRBV5-1	TRBJ1-3	CASRPTASGNTIYF	TGCGCCAGCAGGCCTACAGCCTCTGGAAACACCATATATTTT
TRBD1	NA	TRBV18	TRBJ1-5	CASSPTRGLGDQPQHF	TGTGCCAGCTCACCCACCAGGGGGCTAGGGGATCAGCCCCAGCATTTT
NA	NA	TRBV27	TRBJ1-6	CASSAGGGNSPLHF	TGTGCCAGCAGCGCGGGAGGGGGTAATTCACCCCTCCACTTT
NA	NA	TRBV19	TRBJ2-1	CASSLHSGGNNEQFF	TGTGCCAGTAGTCTGCATAGCGGAGGAAACAATGAGCAGTTCTTC
NA	NA	TRBV3-1/TRBV3-2	TRBJ1-2	CASSQDSAGGYGYTF	TGTGCCAGCAGCCAAGACTCCGCCGGGGGCTATGGCTACACCTTC
TRBD1	NA	TRBV28	TRBJ1-4	CASTGGRGREKLFF	TGTGCCAGCACAGGGGGAAGGGGGCGAGAAAAACTGTTTTTT
TRBD2	NA	TRBV11-2	TRBJ2-3	CASSLLPGLAALTDTQYF	TGTGCCAGCAGCCTCCTTCCGGGACTAGCGGCGCTCACAGATACGCAGTATTTT
TRBD1	NA	TRBV5-1	TRBJ2-7	CASSLSPGTGSYEQYF	TGCGCCAGCAGCTTGAGTCCCGGGACAGGGTCCTACGAGCAGTACTTC
TRBD2	NA	TRBV28	TRBJ2-2	CASRGTSGRAFNTGELFF	TGTGCCAGCAGAGGGACTAGCGGGAGGGCCTTTAACACCGGGGAGCTGTTTTTT
TRBD1	NA	TRBV3-1/TRBV3-2	TRBJ2-4	CASSQGSGGPKNIQYF	TGTGCCAGCAGCCAGGGTTCAGGGGGACCCAAAAACATTCAGTACTTC
NA	few	TRBV13	TRBJ1-2	CASSRRQLQGYTF	TGTGCCAGCAGCCGAAGACAGTTGCAAGGCTACACCTTC
TRBD1	NA	TRBV10-1	TRBJ1-2	CASSERDRENYGYTF	TGCGCCAGCAGTGAGAGGGACAGGGAAAACTATGGCTACACCTTC
NA	NA	TRBV6-5	TRBJ1-2	CASRDLDMGYGYTF	TGTGCCAGCAGGGATTTGGACATGGGCTATGGCTACACCTTC
NA	NA	TRBV4-1	TRBJ2-3	CASSLGPQGSSTDTQYF	TGCGCCAGCAGCCTCGGCCCGCAGGGGTCGAGCACAGATACGCAGTATTTT
NA	NA	TRBV11-2	TRBJ1-6	CASSSDRVYNSPLHF	TGTGCCAGCAGCTCGGACAGAGTTTATAATTCACCCCTCCACTTT
NA	NA	TRBV29-1	TRBJ2-5	CSVSNVEETQYF	TGCAGCGTTAGCAACGTAGAAGAGACCCAGTACTTC
TRBD1	NA	TRBV2	TRBJ2-1	CASRTGGFVNEQFF	TGTGCCAGCAGGACAGGGGGCTTCGTAAATGAGCAGTTCTTC
TRBD1	NA	TRBV5-1	TRBJ2-1	CASSYSGTGTFSSYNEQFF	TGCGCCAGCAGCTACTCCGGGACAGGGACCTTTAGCTCCTACAATGAGCAGTTCTTC
NA	NA	TRBV19	TRBJ2-3	CASSRGTDTQYF	TGTGCCAGTAGTCGGGGGACAGATACGCAGTATTTT
NA	NA	TRBV6-2/TRBV6-3	TRBJ2-1	CASSGHGTAADEQFF	TGTGCCAGCAGTGGGCACGGGACTGCGGCCGATGAGCAGTTCTTC
NA	NA	TRBV28	TRBJ1-2	CASSPDPTVKGYTF	TGTGCCAGCAGTCCCGATCCGACAGTGAAGGGCTACACCTTC
NA	NA	TRBV5-1	TRBJ2-4	CASSSGLKDIQYF	TGCGCCAGCAGCTCGGGACTCAAAGACATTCAGTACTTC
NA	NA	TRBV28	TRBJ2-7	CASSSPGGAPPYEQYF	TGTGCCAGCAGTTCCCCCGGCGGGGCCCCGCCCTACGAGCAGTACTTC
NA	NA	TRBV11-2	TRBJ2-7	CASSPRLGGEQYF	TGTGCCAGCAGCCCCCGCTTAGGGGGCGAGCAGTACTTC
TRBD2	NA	TRBV7-2	TRBJ2-1	CASSLQGLAGYNEQFF	TGTGCCAGCAGCCTTCAGGGACTAGCGGGTTACAATGAGCAGTTCTTC
NA	NA	TRBV3-1/TRBV3-2	TRBJ1-1	CASSRRDLWGGENTEAFF	TGTGCCAGCAGCCGAAGGGATCTTTGGGGGGGCGAGAACACTGAAGCTTTCTTT
TRBD2	NA	TRBV5-1	TRBJ2-1	CASSSSALAASGNEQFF	TGCGCCAGCAGCTCATCCGCCCTAGCGGCCTCGGGCAATGAGCAGTTCTTC
TRBD1	NA	TRBV5-4	TRBJ1-3	CASSSRDSGNTIYF	TGTGCCAGCAGCTCAAGGGACAGTGGAAACACCATATATTTT
NA	once	TRBV7-8	TRBJ1-1	CASSFRGGSEAFF	TGTGCCAGCAGCTTCCGGGGGGGTAGTGAAGCTTTCTTT
NA	once	TRBV6-5	TRBJ1-1	CASTPQGRNTEAFF	TGTGCCAGCACTCCCCAGGGGAGGAACACTGAAGCTTTCTTT
NA	few	TRBV5-1	TRBJ2-1	CASSFRLADNEQFF	TGCGCCAGCAGCTTCCGGCTAGCCGACAATGAGCAGTTCTTC
TRBD1	NA	TRBV5-4	TRBJ1-6	CASSRTTGQGLNSPLHF	TGTGCCAGCAGCCGTACGACCGGACAGGGGCTTAATTCACCCCTCCACTTT
NA	NA	TRBV2	TRBJ1-2	CASSGQLNYGYTF	TGTGCCAGCAGCGGACAGCTCAACTATGGCTACACCTTC
TRBD1	NA	TRBV10-3	TRBJ1-3	CAISETGESGNTIYF	TGTGCCATCAGCGAGACAGGGGAATCTGGAAACACCATATATTTT
NA	NA	TRBV29-1	TRBJ1-6	CSVEELGGPLHF	TGCAGCGTTGAAGAGTTGGGGGGACCCCTCCACTTT